This T cell receptor beta chain comes out of a study of response to subunit inactivated influenza vaccine. Study outcomes and limitations: The authors proposed limited new T cell recruitment per seasonal influenza vaccination.

TCRdb itself ran the RT-PCR reads through MiXCR, one entry per CDR3 protein. This table holds about 480,000 distinct CDR3 sequences, 10% to 15% found once. In its sample, this clonotype was seen a few times. Antigen: not known. Trimming cost V 5 bases and J 2 bases; bases outside gene matches: 9. This CDR3 contains 16 residues. This specimen was PBMCs from blood, taken about 6 weeks after vaccination. The chain recombines TRBV12-3 or TRBV12-4 with TRBJ2-3, with 8 bases that match TRBD2. The sequence was collected from a man over 45 who received an inactivated influenza vaccine. CDR3 in DNA: TGTGCCAGCAGTGACTACGCGGGGGGATCCACAGATACGCAGTATTTT. It is translated as CASSDYAGGSTDTQYF.